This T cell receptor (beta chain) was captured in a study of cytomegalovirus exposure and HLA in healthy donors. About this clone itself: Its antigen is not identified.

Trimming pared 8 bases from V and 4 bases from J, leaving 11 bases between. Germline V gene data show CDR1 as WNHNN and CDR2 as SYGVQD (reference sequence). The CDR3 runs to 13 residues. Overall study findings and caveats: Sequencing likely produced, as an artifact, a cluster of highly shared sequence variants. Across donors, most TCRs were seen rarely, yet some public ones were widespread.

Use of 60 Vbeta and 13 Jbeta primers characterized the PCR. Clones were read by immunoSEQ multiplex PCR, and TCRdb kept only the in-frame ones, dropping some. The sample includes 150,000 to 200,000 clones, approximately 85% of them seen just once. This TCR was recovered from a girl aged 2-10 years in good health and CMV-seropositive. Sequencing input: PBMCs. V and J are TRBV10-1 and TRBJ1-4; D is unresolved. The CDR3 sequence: CASERKLNEKLFF. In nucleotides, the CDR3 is TGCGCCAGCGAAAGAAAGCTTAATGAAAAACTGTTTTTT.